Following are 9 T cell receptor beta chains from one sample sequenced in a study of vaccination effects on CD4 cells after COVID-19. These receptors are not linked to any known antigen. Using immunoSEQ multiplex PCR, the repertoire was profiled, and TCRdb retains in-frame clones only, with some absent. The sample has 40,000 to 45,000 clones, about 62% seen once; the top ten hold about 7.7%. The culture ran for about eleven days before CD4+ T cells were isolated. Participants each got two BNT162b2 or mRNA-1273 vaccine doses. The sample here was CD4+ T cells from PBMCs cultured without peptide, taken after COVID-19 vaccination. The receptors stem from a human donor who received a COVID-19 vaccine.

The genes are TRBV2 and TRBJ2-3; TRBD2 might be the D (5 bases). This CDR3 has 12 residues. Germline assignment: CDR1 SNHLY and CDR2 FYNNEI. With 7 bases removed from V and 7 bases from J, the gap between germline ends came to 12 bases. The CDR3 sequence is CASNEGENTQYF. The CDR3 DNA sequence: TGTGCCAGCAACGAGGGAGAAAATACGCAGTATTTT.

The chain links TRBV18 to TRBJ1-2; the match to TRBD1 covers 9 bases. V shed 4 bases, J shed 0 bases, and the junction held 3 bases outside the gene matches. The CDR3 is made up of 15 amino acids. Germline CDR1 is KGHSH and CDR2 is LQKENI. The CDR3 region has the DNA TGTGCCAGCTCACAACAGGGGGCAGCTAACTATGGCTACACCTTC. The encoded protein is CASSQQGAANYGYTF.

The chain carries TRBV5-1 and TRBJ2-7; 8 bases map to TRBD2. The CDR3 runs to 16 residues. Germline assignment: CDR1 SGHRS and CDR2 YFSETQ. Losses at the gene ends were 6 bases for V and 0 bases for J; bases not matched to a gene: 11. Here the CDR3 DNA reads TGCGCCAGCACCCTGGGAGCGGGGGTCATCTCCTACGAGCAGTACTTC. Its translation is CASTLGAGVISYEQYF.

V is TRBV19 and J is TRBJ1-3, with D unclear. This CDR3 comprises 15 residues. Germline lookup yields CDR1 LNHDA and CDR2 SQIVND (reference sequence). V lost 5 bases to trimming and J lost 0 bases, with 11 bases between them. The CDR3 DNA reads TGTGCCAGTAGTGCGACTGATACCTCTGGAAACACCATATATTTT. Protein sequence: CASSATDTSGNTIYF.

The chain has TRBV11-2 and TRBJ2-3; tentative D call: TRBD2 (6 bases). Looked up from germline, CDR1 is SGHAT and CDR2 is FQNNGV. The V gene lost 8 bases and the J gene lost 1 base, with 16 bases spanning the gap. The CDR3 loop spans 15 amino acids. This CDR3 reads CASLSWRAGTDTQYF. The CDR3 nucleotides are TGTGCCAGCCTGTCGTGGAGGGCGGGCACAGATACGCAGTATTTT.

This clone was picked up a small number of times. The chain couples TRBV5-1 to TRBJ1-2, with 7 positions matching TRBD1. From germline, CDR1 is SGHRS and CDR2 YFSETQ. The CDR3 covers 16 residues. The ends lost 0 bases at V and 1 base at J; junction bases unmatched: 6. Here the CDR3 reads CASSLEGQLNNYGYTF. In nucleotides, the CDR3 is TGCGCCAGCAGCTTGGAGGGACAGCTTAATAACTATGGCTACACCTTC.

V is TRBV6-4 and J is TRBJ1-2, with D unresolved. CDR1 and CDR2 from the germline V gene are MRHNA and SNTAGT. The germline V and J ends were trimmed by 1 base and 0 bases, with 9 bases remaining between them. The CDR3 is 15 residues long. The CDR3: CASSDFPAANYGYTF. The CDR3 DNA is TGTGCCAGCAGTGACTTTCCGGCAGCTAACTATGGCTACACCTTC.

The CDR3 here is CASSPDRADQPQHF. As DNA, the CDR3 is TGTGCCAGCAGCCCGGACAGGGCGGATCAGCCCCAGCATTTT. The rearrangement joins TRBV7-8 to TRBJ1-5; 8 nucleotides align to TRBD1. Germline values: CDR1 SGHVS, CDR2 FQNEAQ. V lost 5 bases, J lost 5 bases, and 5 bases stayed unmatched. The CDR3 contains 14 residues.

This chain connects TRBV5-5 to TRBJ1-1; tentative D call: TRBD1 (5 bases). CDR3 length equals 14 residues. Trimming cost V 2 bases and J 1 base, with 9 bases left between them. Germline-derived CDR1 and CDR2 are SGHKS and YYEKEE (reference sequence). The CDR3 coding sequence is TGTGCCAGCAGCTTTGGACAACCGAACACTGAAGCTTTCTTT. The encoded protein is CASSFGQPNTEAFF.